These T cell receptor beta chains were read from a single sample in a study of technical replicates of blood from several donors. Data came from immunoSEQ multiplex PCR; TCRdb stores just in-frame clones and leaves some out. The data contain about 88,000 clones, just under 95% of them seen just once; the ten biggest clones take up about 0.24%. The source material was T cells isolated from PBMCs. All receptors derive from a human donor in good health. The CDR3 runs from the conserved cysteine through the conserved F or W. Clone size is stated in some rows and not others, as once, few, many or a class when expanded.

TRBV4-1	.	TRBJ2-2	CASSFPASTGSGELFF
TRBV7-6	.	TRBJ2-7	CASSLGGTYEQYF
TRBV6-1	.	TRBJ2-7	CASSDRGYEQYF
TRBV27	.	TRBJ1-2	CASSRNNRESNYGYTF
TRBV7-9	once	TRBJ1-2	CASSLAPLTEMNYGYTF
TRBV5-6	.	TRBJ2-5	CASSLTSGGPWETQYF
TRBV29-1	.	TRBJ2-1	CSVVARDWSNEQFF
TRBV6-6	.	TRBJ1-6	CASSYGTLNSPLHF
TRBV6-1	.	TRBJ1-4	CASRRTENEKLFF
TRBV19	.	TRBJ1-2	CASSQGLYGYTF
TRBV6-5	.	TRBJ2-5	CASSLNTETQYF
TRBV19	.	TRBJ1-5	CASSSETSDRVANNSNQPQHF
TRBV18	once	TRBJ2-1	CASSPSNEQFF
TRBV2	.	TRBJ1-2	CASSEQGQTIYGYTF
TRBV6-5	.	TRBJ1-2	CASTLGQTYGYTF
TRBV19	.	TRBJ2-1	CASGDSSSYNEQFF
TRBV6-5	.	TRBJ2-7	CASSPVAGYEQYF
TRBV7-2	.	TRBJ2-2	CASSLVTTVPNTGELFF
TRBV10-3	.	TRBJ1-1	CAISGQGGGTEAFF
TRBV4-1	.	TRBJ1-4	CASSQRVRGNEKLFF